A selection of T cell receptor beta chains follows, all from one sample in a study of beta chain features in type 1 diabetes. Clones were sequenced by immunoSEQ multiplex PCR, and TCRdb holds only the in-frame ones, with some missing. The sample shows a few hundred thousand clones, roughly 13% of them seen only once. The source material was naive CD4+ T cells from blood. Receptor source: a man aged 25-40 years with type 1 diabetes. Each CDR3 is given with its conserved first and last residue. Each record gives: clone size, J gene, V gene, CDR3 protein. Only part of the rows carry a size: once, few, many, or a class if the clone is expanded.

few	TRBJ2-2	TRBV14	CASSGGVVDTGELFF
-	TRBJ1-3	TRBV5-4	CASSRIAGQHSGNTIYF
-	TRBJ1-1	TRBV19	CASSIIRAGTEAFF
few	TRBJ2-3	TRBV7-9	CASSWRGQGPREDTQYF
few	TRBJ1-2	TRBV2	CASSPRGDYGYTF
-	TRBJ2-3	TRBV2	CASSPTSGYRDTQYF
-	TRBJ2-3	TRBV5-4	CASSPGLRTDTQYF
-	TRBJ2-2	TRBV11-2	CASSPGTGNTGELFF
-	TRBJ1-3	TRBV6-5	CASNARENTIYF
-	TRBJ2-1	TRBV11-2	CASSLDGASGGGSYNEQFF
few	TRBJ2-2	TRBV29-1	CSVGPAGRTGELFF
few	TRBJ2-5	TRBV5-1	CASSLTGGTQETQYF
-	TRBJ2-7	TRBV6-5	CASSYSGGQSYEQYF
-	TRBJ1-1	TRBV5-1	CASSRDRGEVAFF
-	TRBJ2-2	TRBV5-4	CASSLIGQGDTGELFF
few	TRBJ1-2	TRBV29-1	CSVEGDSRSNYGYTF
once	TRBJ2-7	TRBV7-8	CASSGGGYEQYF
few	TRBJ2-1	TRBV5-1	CASSWDISSYNEQFF
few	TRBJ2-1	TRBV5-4	CASSSELVPPEQFF
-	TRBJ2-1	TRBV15	CATRGQPGQGVFF
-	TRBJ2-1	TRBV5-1	CASTEPSGSFNEQFF
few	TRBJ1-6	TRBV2	CASRDPTGVPNSPLHF
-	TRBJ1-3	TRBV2	CASSFTATGNTIYF
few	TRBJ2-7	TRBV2	CASSVGQAKGGEQYF
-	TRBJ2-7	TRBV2	CASSEGARAEQYF
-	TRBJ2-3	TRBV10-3	CALKRDASTDTQYF
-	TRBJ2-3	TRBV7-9	CASSWTSGSSDTQYF
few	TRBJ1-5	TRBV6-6	CASSPADRAGQPQHF
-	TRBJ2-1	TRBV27	CASSPGLAGGPGFF
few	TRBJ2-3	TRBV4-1	CASSHLGGGRTDTQYF
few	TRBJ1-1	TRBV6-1	CASSDSTVKAFF
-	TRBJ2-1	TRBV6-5	CASRATMAEQFF
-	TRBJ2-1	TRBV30	CAWSRGDSGRRVEQFF
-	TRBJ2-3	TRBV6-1	CASTRGVFTDTQYF
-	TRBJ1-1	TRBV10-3	CAIATGSMNTEAFF
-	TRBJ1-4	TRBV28	CASSPGGQREKLFF
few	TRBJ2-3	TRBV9	CASSVTTLSTDTQYF
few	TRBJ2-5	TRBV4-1	CASSTLAGVGETQYF
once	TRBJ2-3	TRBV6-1	CASSGGAALGQYF
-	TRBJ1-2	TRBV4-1	CASSQPRTGRGYTF
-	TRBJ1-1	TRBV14	CASSQDEGWATEAFF
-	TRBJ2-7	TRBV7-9	CASSPRDRAYEQYF
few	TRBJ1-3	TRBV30	CAWARVPGNTIYF
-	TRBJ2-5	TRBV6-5	CASSEVTTQETQYF
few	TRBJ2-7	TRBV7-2	CASSRNSNSYEQYF
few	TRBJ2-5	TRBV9	CASSVDSGAGRETQYF
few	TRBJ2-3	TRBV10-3	CAISVAQSTDTQYF
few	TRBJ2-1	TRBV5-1	CASSQQASSYNEQFF
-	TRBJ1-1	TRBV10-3	CAISEPLTATAGAFF
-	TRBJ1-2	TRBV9	CASSAGQLNGYTF
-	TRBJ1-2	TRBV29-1	CSALTANYGYTF
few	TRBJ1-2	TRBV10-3	CAISGGYGYTF
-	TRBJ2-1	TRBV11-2	CATGTSGSRQFF
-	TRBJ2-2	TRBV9	CASSVTAHKTGELFF
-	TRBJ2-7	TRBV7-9	CASSIQGNSYEQYF
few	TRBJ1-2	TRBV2	CASNIGTDGYTF
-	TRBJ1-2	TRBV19	CASTNGEVTNYGYTF
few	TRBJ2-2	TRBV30	CAWSKTGVGTGELFF
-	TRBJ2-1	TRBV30	CAWSVRAKRSEQFF
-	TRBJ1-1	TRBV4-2	CASSQVGQGGTEAFF